Presented here are 21 T cell receptor beta chains from one specimen sequenced in a study of PD-L1 blockade in urothelial cancer. Measured with immunoSEQ multiplex PCR; TCRdb has only the in-frame clones, and not every one. The sample yields about 100,000 clones, around 85% seen once. Source: PBMCs, taken around atezolizumab (anti-PD-L1) treatment. These receptor sequences come from a man in his fifties with urothelial cancer.

The rearrangement joins TRBV7-2 to TRBJ2-7; TRBD1 is a possible D gene (6 bases). CDR1 and CDR2 (germline): SGHTA, FQGNSA. With 7 bases removed from V and 2 bases from J, the gap between germline ends came to 24 bases. CDR3 length: 17 residues. The CDR3 DNA is TGTGCCAGCAAGGAAGGGGGACATCTTCCTACCACCTACGAGCAGTACTTC. This sequence encodes CASKEGGHLPTTYEQYF. The whole variable domain, remainder taken from reference TRBV7-2 and TRBJ2-7, is GAGVSQSPSNKVTEKGKDVELRCDPISGHTALYWYRQSLGQGLEFLIYFQGNSAPDKSGLPSDRFSAERTGGSVSTLTIQRTQQEDSAVYLCASKEGGHLPTTYEQYFGPGTRLTVT.

The chain uses TRBV27 and TRBJ2-1, with D hard to call. Per the germline V gene, CDR1 is MNHEY and CDR2 is SMNVEV (reference sequence). Trimming cost V 6 bases and J 7 bases, with 7 bases left between them. The CDR3 spans 11 residues. The CDR3 reads CASSLFNEQFF. Here the CDR3 DNA reads TGTGCCAGCAGCCTCTTTAATGAGCAGTTCTTC.

This clone occurred once. The chain has TRBV7-2 and TRBJ1-5; 7 positions match TRBD1. CDR3 length: 15 amino acids. From germline, CDR1 is SGHTA and CDR2 FQGNSA. Trimming removed 5 bases from V and 6 bases from J; junction bases left unmatched: 10. This chain's CDR3 is CASSPYGQERQPQHF. CDR3 DNA sequence: TGTGCCAGCAGCCCTTACGGACAGGAACGTCAGCCCCAGCATTTT.

The rearrangement uses TRBV7-9 and TRBJ1-2, with TRBD1 identical over 7 bases. The germline gives CDR1 SEHNR, CDR2 FQNEAQ (reference sequence). Trimming took 5 bases from V and 5 from J; bases not matched to a gene: 11. The length of the CDR3 is 15 residues. CDR3 nucleotides: TGTGCCAGCAGCGGAGGGACAGACCACCTATATGGCTACACCTTC. It specifies CASSGGTDHLYGYTF.

The genes are TRBV7-2 and TRBJ1-2; 7 nucleotides line up with TRBD1. V dropped 5 bases and J dropped 8; count of bases not matched to a gene: 11. The CDR3 contains 14 residues. Germline CDR1 is SGHTA and CDR2 is FQGNSA. CDR3 sequence reads: CASSTQQGTAGYTF. In DNA, the CDR3 is TGTGCCAGCAGCACCCAACAGGGGACGGCGGGCTACACCTTC.

The chain couples TRBV4-1 to TRBJ2-4; D is ambiguous. The CDR3 covers 12 residues. Per germline, CDR1 MGHRA and CDR2 YSYEKL. The V end lost 0 bases, the J end lost 8 bases, and 5 bases lay between the germline ends. The CDR3 DNA is TGCGCCAGCAGCCAAGAATCAGACATTCAGTACTTC. Translation: CASSQESDIQYF.

The chain combines TRBV6-5 with TRBJ2-2; D gene ambiguous. V lost 5 bases, J lost 1 base, and 5 bases lay in between. In germline, CDR1 is MNHEY, CDR2 SVGAGI. The CDR3 is 13 amino acids. The CDR3 nucleotides are TGTGCCAGCAGTAAACAGAACACCGGGGAGCTGTTTTTT. This encodes CASSKQNTGELFF.

Of note for this clone: The limits of the CDR3 on the DNA are not certain, so only TCRdb's listed CDR3 is given. The CDR3 protein is CASRFGSGINQPQHF. The genes are TRBV12-2 and TRBJ1-5; the table's TRBD1 call for D was not verified on the DNA. TRBV12-2 is marked as a pseudogene. Inclusive of both ends, the CDR3 amounts to 15 amino acids.

The chain combines TRBV6-5 with TRBJ2-1, with D perhaps matching TRBD1 (5 bases). This CDR3 spans 15 amino acids. Germline loops: CDR1 MNHEY, CDR2 SVGAGI. Between the trimmed V and J ends, which lost 4 bases and 9 bases, there was a span of 19 bases. The CDR3: CASSFSREGVTEQFF. The DNA of the CDR3 is TGTGCCAGCAGTTTCTCCAGGGAAGGTGTCACTGAGCAGTTCTTC.

The V call is TRBV5-1, the J call TRBJ1-4; possible D gene TRBD1, 6 bases. Looked up from germline, CDR1 is SGHRS and CDR2 is YFSETQ. This CDR3 has 13 residues. V lost 2 bases and J 7 bases, leaving 9 bases between the germline ends. The CDR3 protein is CASSLQGGEKLFF. The DNA of the CDR3 is TGCGCCAGCAGCTTACAGGGCGGTGAAAAACTGTTTTTT.

The chain couples TRBV5-8 to TRBJ2-5; D gene ambiguous. V was pared by 0 bases and J by 4 bases, with 7 bases between. CDR3 length: 13 residues. The germline V gene encodes CDR1 SGHTS and CDR2 YDEGEE. CDR3 sequence reads: CASSLGHTETQYF. The CDR3 bases are TGTGCCAGCAGCTTGGGACACACAGAGACCCAGTACTTC.

The DNA of the CDR3 is TGTGCCAGCAGGTCAGGGAAATTGATGAACACTGAAGCTTTCTTT. This codes for CASRSGKLMNTEAFF. V gene TRBV14 combines with J gene TRBJ1-1; a weak D match, TRBD1 (5 bases). CDR1 and CDR2 from the germline V gene are SGHDN and FVKESK. The CDR3 loop spans 15 amino acids. V lost 6 bases, J lost 0 bases, and 14 bases lay in between.

V and J are TRBV5-1 and TRBJ2-1; tentative D call: TRBD2 (5 bases). Germline V gene data show CDR1 as SGHRS and CDR2 as YFSETQ. V shed 7 bases and J shed 5 bases, with 13 bases lying between them. This CDR3 has 13 residues. DNA of the CDR3: TGCGCCAGCCGGCCGGGAAGGGACAATGAGCAGTTCTTC. It yields the protein CASRPGRDNEQFF. Based on the CDR3 plus reference TRBV5-1 and TRBJ2-1, the full variable domain is KAGVTQTPRYLIKTRGQQVTLSCSPISGHRSVSWYQQTPGQGLQFLFEYFSETQRNKGNFPGRFSGRQFSNSRSEMNVSTLELGDSALYLCASRPGRDNEQFFGPGTRLTVL.

The chain is built from TRBV12-5 and TRBJ2-2, with 7 nucleotides matching TRBD2. The germline V gene has CDR1 LGHNT and CDR2 FRNRAP. The CDR3 covers 18 residues. V dropped 5 bases and J dropped 3; count of bases not matched to a gene: 15. The CDR3 loop reads CASGKQMGERGYTGELFF. The CDR3 DNA reads as TGTGCTAGTGGTAAACAAATGGGCGAGCGGGGTTACACCGGGGAGCTGTTTTTT.

The CDR3 DNA follows: TGTGCCTGGAGTCCCGCTAGCGGGTTCTCCTACGAGCAGTACTTC. Its translation is CAWSPASGFSYEQYF. The chain links TRBV30 to TRBJ2-7, with 8 bases matching TRBD2. The CDR3 consists of 15 residues. CDR1 GTSNPN and CDR2 SVGIG come from the germline V gene (reference sequence). V was clipped by 2 bases and J by 0 bases; unmatched bases: 6.

The V and J genes are TRBV6-6 and TRBJ2-5; 8 nucleotides align to TRBD2. The CDR3 is made up of 15 amino acids. CDR1 is MNHNY and CDR2 is SVGAGI in the germline V gene (reference sequence). After removal of 0 bases from V and 3 bases from J, the junction contained 3 bases not matched to a gene. For the CDR3, the DNA is TGTGCCAGCAGTTACTCCGGGGGGGCTAAAGAGACCCAGTACTTC. It codes for CASSYSGGAKETQYF.

The rearrangement joins TRBV19 to TRBJ2-5; D possibly corresponds to TRBD2 (6 bases). The CDR3 has 16 residues. CDR1 LNHDA and CDR2 SQIVND come from the germline V gene (reference sequence). V shed 6 bases and J shed 5 bases, with 22 bases lying between them. CDR3 loop: CASSARAGIAGETQYF. As DNA, the CDR3 is TGTGCCAGTAGCGCAAGGGCGGGGATCGCAGGGGAGACCCAGTACTTC.

The rearrangement uses TRBV4-1 and TRBJ2-3; 11 bases map to TRBD2. This CDR3 has 16 amino acids. The germline gives CDR1 MGHRA, CDR2 YSYEKL. The J segment lost 2 bases and the V segment lost 6 bases, leaving 7 bases of the junction unmatched. DNA of the CDR3: TGCGCCAGCAGTGTCGGGACTAGCGGATACACAGATACGCAGTATTTT. This translates into CASSVGTSGYTDTQYF.

This sequence joins TRBV7-9 and TRBJ1-4; 8 nucleotides match TRBD1. The CDR3 is made up of 14 amino acids. The V gene end was trimmed by 5 bases and the J gene end by 7 bases; junction bases not matched to a gene: 6. In germline, CDR1 is SEHNR, CDR2 FQNEAQ (reference sequence). The CDR3 DNA reads TGTGCCAGCAGCCGTGGACAGGGCGTTGAAAAACTGTTTTTT. The encoded protein is CASSRGQGVEKLFF.

The chain uses TRBV2 and TRBJ2-2, with D perhaps TRBD2 (7 bases). V was pared by 5 bases and J by 4 bases, with 11 bases between. Germline CDR1 SNHLY, CDR2 FYNNEI. The CDR3 loop spans 14 amino acids. CDR3 protein: CASSRRGRTGELFF. The CDR3 DNA reads TGTGCCAGCAGTCGGCGGGGGCGCACCGGGGAGCTGTTTTTT.

The V and J genes are TRBV6-1 and TRBJ2-7; possible D gene TRBD1, 6 bases. The CDR3 totals 15 residues. From germline, CDR1 is MNHNS and CDR2 SASEGT. The V end was cut by 4 bases, the J end by 6 bases, with 19 bases between. In DNA, the CDR3 is TGTGCCAGCAGTGTACCGCTGACAGGAGTCGGCGAGCAGTACTTC. This encodes CASSVPLTGVGEQYF.